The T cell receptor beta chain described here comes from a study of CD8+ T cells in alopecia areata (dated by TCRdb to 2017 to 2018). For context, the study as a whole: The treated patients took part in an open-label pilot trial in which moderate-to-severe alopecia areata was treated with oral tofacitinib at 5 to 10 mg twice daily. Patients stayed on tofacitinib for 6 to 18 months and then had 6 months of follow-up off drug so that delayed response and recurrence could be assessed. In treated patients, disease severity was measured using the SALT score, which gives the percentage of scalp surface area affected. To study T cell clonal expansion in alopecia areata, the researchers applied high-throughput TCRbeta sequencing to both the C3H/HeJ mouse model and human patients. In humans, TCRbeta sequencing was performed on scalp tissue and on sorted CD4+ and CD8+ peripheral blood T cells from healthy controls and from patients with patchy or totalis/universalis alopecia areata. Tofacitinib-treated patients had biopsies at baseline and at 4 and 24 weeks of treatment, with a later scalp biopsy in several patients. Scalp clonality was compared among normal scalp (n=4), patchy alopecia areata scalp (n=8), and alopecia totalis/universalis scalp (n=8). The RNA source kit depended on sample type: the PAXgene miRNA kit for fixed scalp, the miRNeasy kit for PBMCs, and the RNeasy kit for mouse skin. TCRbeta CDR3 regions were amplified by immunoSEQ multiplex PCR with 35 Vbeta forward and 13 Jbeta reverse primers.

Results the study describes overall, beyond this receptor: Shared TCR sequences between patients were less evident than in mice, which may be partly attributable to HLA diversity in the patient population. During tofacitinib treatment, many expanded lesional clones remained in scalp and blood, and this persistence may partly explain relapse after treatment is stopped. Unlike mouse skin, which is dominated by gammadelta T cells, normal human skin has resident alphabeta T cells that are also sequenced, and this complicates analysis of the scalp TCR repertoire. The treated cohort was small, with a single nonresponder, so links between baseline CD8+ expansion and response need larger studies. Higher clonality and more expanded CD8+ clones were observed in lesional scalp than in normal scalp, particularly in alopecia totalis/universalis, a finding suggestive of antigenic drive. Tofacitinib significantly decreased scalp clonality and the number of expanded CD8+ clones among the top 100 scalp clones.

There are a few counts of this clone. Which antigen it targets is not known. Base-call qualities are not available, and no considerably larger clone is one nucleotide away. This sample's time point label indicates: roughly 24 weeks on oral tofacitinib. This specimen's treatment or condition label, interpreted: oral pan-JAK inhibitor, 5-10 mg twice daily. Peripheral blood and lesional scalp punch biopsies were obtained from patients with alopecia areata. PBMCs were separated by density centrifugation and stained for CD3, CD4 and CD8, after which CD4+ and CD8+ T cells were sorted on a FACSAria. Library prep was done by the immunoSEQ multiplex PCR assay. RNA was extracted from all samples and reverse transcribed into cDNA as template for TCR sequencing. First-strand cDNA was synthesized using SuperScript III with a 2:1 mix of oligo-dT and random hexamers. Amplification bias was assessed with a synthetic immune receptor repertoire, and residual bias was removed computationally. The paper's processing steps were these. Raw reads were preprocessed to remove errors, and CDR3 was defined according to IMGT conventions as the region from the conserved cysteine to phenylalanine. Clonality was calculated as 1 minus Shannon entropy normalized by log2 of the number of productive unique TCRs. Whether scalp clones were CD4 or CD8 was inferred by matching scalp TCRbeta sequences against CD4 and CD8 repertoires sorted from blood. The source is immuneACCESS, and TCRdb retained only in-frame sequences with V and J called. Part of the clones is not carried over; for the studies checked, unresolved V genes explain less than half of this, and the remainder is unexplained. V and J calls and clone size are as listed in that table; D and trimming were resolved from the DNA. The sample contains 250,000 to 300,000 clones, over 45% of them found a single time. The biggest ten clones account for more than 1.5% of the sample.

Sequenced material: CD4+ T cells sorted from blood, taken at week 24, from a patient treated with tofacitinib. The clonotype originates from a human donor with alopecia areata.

The DNA reads TGTGCCAGCAGCAGCCTTGGGGCAGCACTTTACGAGCAGTACTTC. Its coded protein is CASSSLGAALYEQYF. The receptor chain draws on TRBV27 and TRBJ2-7; perhaps TRBD1 is the D gene, with 5 bases matching. Reading from cysteine to phenylalanine, the CDR3 counts 15 amino acids. The only DNA kept is the CDR3, 45 bases in frame from the first base. The trim is 6 bases for V and 4 bases for J, with a gap of 19 bases between the germline ends. The germline V gene (reference sequence) yields MNHEY for CDR1 and SMNVEV for CDR2.